Shown below are 24 T cell receptor beta chains from a single sample sequenced in a study of T cells in Graves' hyperthyroidism and ophthalmopathy. Template material for amplifying TCR beta CDR3 regions consisted of RNA transcripts. Primed by the HTBI set, a first-round RT-PCR was run on the TCR CDR3. MiXCR, applied by TCRdb to the multiplex PCR reads, yields one record per CDR3 protein. The sample yields 340,000 or so distinct CDR3 sequences, roughly 17% seen once. The sample consisted of blood. Receptor source: a man aged 30-40 years with Graves' hyperthyroidism.

This clonotype was counted only a few times. The chain links TRBV27 to TRBJ1-1; D is unresolved. CDR1 and CDR2 (germline): MNHEY, SMNVEV (reference sequence). The germline V and J ends were trimmed by 2 bases and 4 bases, with 14 bases remaining between them. The CDR3 totals 15 residues. CDR3 DNA sequence: TGTGCCAGCAGTTTAAGTGTAGGGATTGGCACTGAAGCTTTCTTT. It specifies CASSLSVGIGTEAFF.

A note on this clonotype: One end of the junction does not line up with germline, which may come from a read error. The chain combines TRBV5-1 with TRBJ2-5; D is possibly TRBD1 (6 bases). The CDR3 contains 15 residues. Per the germline V gene, CDR1 is SGHRS and CDR2 is YFSETQ. Written as DNA, the CDR3 is TGCGCCAGCAGCTTGGTGGGGGCAGTCCAAGGGACCCAGTACTTC. Translated: CASSLVGAVQGTQYF.

This clonotype was picked up a small number of times. Germline and junction disagree at one end, which may indicate a read error. V is TRBV7-7 and J is TRBJ2-2; the D is unclear. The CDR3 consists of 13 residues. Germline lookup yields CDR1 SSHAT and CDR2 FNYEAQ (reference sequence). CDR3 bases: TGTGCTAGCAGCTTAGTGAGCACCGGGGAGCTGTTTTTT. This sequence encodes CASSLVSTGELFF.

The chain couples TRBV3-1 to TRBJ2-6; no clear D gene. The CDR3 contains 17 residues. Germline CDR1 and CDR2: LGHDT and YNNKEL (reference sequence). The V gene lost 2 bases and the J gene lost 0 bases, with 11 bases spanning the gap. The CDR3 DNA reads TGTGCCAGCAGCCAAAGCCTTTCCGTCTCTGGGGCCAACGTCCTGACTTTC. Its protein is CASSQSLSVSGANVLTF.

The chain couples TRBV7-8 to TRBJ2-5, with TRBD2 as a possible D gene (6 bases). Trimming took 6 bases from V and 4 from J, leaving 18 bases between them. The germline gives CDR1 SGHVS, CDR2 FQNEAQ. The CDR3 contains 15 residues. CDR3 DNA: TGTGCCAGCAGGAAAACAAGGGAGGAGGGAGAGACCCAGTACTTC. As protein: CASRKTREEGETQYF.

The chain has TRBV6-2 or TRBV6-3 and TRBJ2-1; D gene uncertain. TRBJ2-7 explains the end of the DNA better; the J call may be wrong. The germline gives CDR1 MNHEY, CDR2 SVGEGT. The CDR3 covers 13 residues. The CDR3 region has the DNA TGTGCCAGCAGTATAAACGGACCCCTTGAGCAGTACTTC. Protein sequence: CASSINGPLEQYF.

The chain recombines TRBV3-1 with TRBJ1-5, with D uncertain. Trimming shortened V by 2 bases and J by 6 bases, and 8 bases separated the two germline ends. The germline V gene encodes CDR1 LGHDT and CDR2 YNNKEL (reference sequence). The CDR3 covers 13 residues. This chain's CDR3 is CASSQYRSQPQHF. Written as DNA, the CDR3 is TGTGCCAGCAGCCAATATCGTAGTCAGCCCCAGCATTTT.

This clonotype was counted at least ten times. The chain has TRBV2 and TRBJ2-7; D perhaps matches TRBD1 (6 bases). CDR3 length equals 14 residues. Germline assignment: CDR1 SNHLY and CDR2 FYNNEI. V lost 8 bases and J 0 bases, leaving 14 bases between the germline ends. CDR3: CASRIGTSSYEQYF. As DNA, the CDR3 is TGTGCCAGCCGGATCGGGACAAGCTCCTACGAGCAGTACTTC.

V gene TRBV4-1 combines with J gene TRBJ2-7, with 7 positions matching TRBD1. CDR3 length equals 13 residues. The trim removed 3 bases at V and 1 base at J, leaving 0 bases unmatched. The germline V gene has CDR1 MGHRA and CDR2 YSYEKL. CDR3: CASSQDRSYEQYF. CDR3 DNA: TGCGCCAGCAGCCAGGACAGGTCCTACGAGCAGTACTTC.

The sample holds many counts of this clonotype. This chain uses TRBV6-2 or TRBV6-3 with TRBJ1-1; D is perhaps TRBD1 (5 bases). V dropped 2 bases and J dropped 4 bases, with 11 bases sitting between them. Germline lookup yields CDR1 MNHEY and CDR2 SVGEGT. The CDR3 extends over 14 amino acids. The CDR3 nucleotides read TGTGCCAGCAGTTACAGCGACAGTGTCACTGAAGCTTTCTTT. Its translation: CASSYSDSVTEAFF.

This clonotype was detected ten times or more. The CDR3 region has the DNA TGTGCCAGCAGCTCCCGACTAGCGGGAGGCACAGATACGCAGTATTTT. Protein product: CASSSRLAGGTDTQYF. The chain combines TRBV11-2 with TRBJ2-3; 12 nucleotides line up with TRBD2. Germline V gene data show CDR1 as SGHAT and CDR2 as FQNNGV. Germline trimming cut 4 bases from V and 1 base from J; bases unmatched to any gene: 3. The CDR3 has 16 residues.

The chain couples TRBV7-9 to TRBJ1-2; D possibly corresponds to TRBD1 (6 bases). The ends were cut back, 5 bases at V and 3 bases at J, with 13 bases in the middle. From germline, CDR1 is SEHNR and CDR2 FQNEAQ (reference sequence). The CDR3 length is 14 residues. Here the CDR3 DNA reads TGTGCCAGCAGCCAAAAGGGACACTACTATGGCTACACCTTC. It yields the protein CASSQKGHYYGYTF.

This sequence joins TRBV5-8 and TRBJ2-7; 10 nucleotides agree with TRBD1. Germline V lookup: CDR1 SGHTS, CDR2 YDEGEE. The V segment lost 4 bases and the J segment 3 bases; nucleotides outside the gene matches: 10. The CDR3 consists of 16 residues. CDR3 protein: CASSTAGTGDYYEQYF. In DNA form, the CDR3 reads TGTGCCAGCAGCACCGCCGGGACAGGGGACTACTACGAGCAGTACTTC.

This clonotype appeared many times. This rearrangement joins TRBV5-1 to TRBJ2-7; no clear D gene. The CDR3 loop spans 15 amino acids. The germline gives CDR1 SGHRS, CDR2 YFSETQ. Deletions cut 2 bases from V and 2 bases from J, with 14 bases between. CDR3: CASSFDTPVAYEQYF. CDR3 DNA sequence: TGCGCCAGCAGCTTTGACACTCCGGTGGCCTACGAGCAGTACTTC.

There are many counts of this clonotype. V gene TRBV3-1 combines with J gene TRBJ2-7; D remains unclear. The CDR3 has 11 amino acids. Deletions cut 4 bases from V and 4 bases from J, with 5 bases between. CDR1 is LGHDT and CDR2 is YNNKEL in the germline V gene (reference sequence). The CDR3 is CASSRKYEQYF. The CDR3 coding sequence is TGTGCCAGCAGCCGAAAATACGAGCAGTACTTC.

With respect to this clonotype: A much larger clone lies a single base off, so this may be a read error. The genes are TRBV6-5 and TRBJ2-7; D assignment may be TRBD1 or TRBD2 (5 bases each). The CDR3 runs to 15 residues. V was shortened by 0 bases and J by 2 bases, with 11 bases between the two germline ends. Germline CDR1 is MNHEY and CDR2 is SVGAGI. The CDR3 sequence: CASSYSVVGAYEQYF. In DNA, the CDR3 is TGTGCCAGCAGTTACTCTGTGGTGGGGGCCTACGAGCAGTACTTC.

This clonotype was counted between two and nine times. V usage is TRBV20-1 and J usage is TRBJ1-2; maybe TRBD1 (5 bases). This CDR3 region has 16 residues. The V end was cut by 0 bases, the J end by 0 bases, with 14 bases between. The V gene's germline CDR1 is DFQATT and CDR2 SNEGSKA (reference sequence). The CDR3 loop reads CSARDADSDANYGYTF. CDR3 coding DNA: TGCAGTGCTAGAGATGCCGACAGCGATGCTAACTATGGCTACACCTTC.

V gene TRBV7-3 combines with J gene TRBJ2-1, with 9 bases that match TRBD2. Germline-derived CDR1 and CDR2 are SGHTA and FQGTGA. The CDR3 has 17 amino acids. V dropped 2 bases and J dropped 7; count of bases not matched to a gene: 12. The CDR3 loop is CASSLAMAGGPGNEQFF. Written as DNA, the CDR3 is TGTGCCAGCAGCTTAGCGATGGCGGGAGGGCCGGGTAATGAGCAGTTCTTC.

This clonotype showed up many times. The chain has TRBV7-3 and TRBJ1-1; TRBD1 agrees at 7 bases. Germline V gene sequence: CDR1 SGHTA, CDR2 FQGTGA. V lost 6 bases, J lost 7 bases, and 8 bases stayed unmatched. The CDR3 is 13 residues long. CDR3 coding DNA: TGTGCCAGCAGAAGGGCAGGGGGTGGTGAAGCTTTCTTT. This encodes CASRRAGGGEAFF.

This clonotype was found a few times. V usage is TRBV24-1 and J usage is TRBJ2-7; tentative D call: TRBD1 (6 bases). Germline V gene lookup returns CDR1 KGHDR and CDR2 SFDVKD. The V end was cut by 4 bases, the J end by 6 bases, with 15 bases between. The CDR3 has 14 amino acids. CDR3 sequence (DNA): TGTGCCACCAGTGAGGGGGCCGGGATAAGCGAGCAGTACTTC. Translating gives CATSEGAGISEQYF.

The genes are TRBV7-9 and TRBJ2-5; 7 nucleotides match TRBD2. V shed 6 bases and J 2 bases; nucleotides not matched to a gene: 6. The CDR3 covers 14 residues. Germline CDR1 SEHNR, CDR2 FQNEAQ (reference sequence). CDR3 sequence reads: CASSLPRGQETQYF. The DNA of the CDR3 is TGTGCCAGCAGTCTCCCGCGGGGGCAAGAGACCCAGTACTTC.

This clonotype turned up a few times. The chain has TRBV6-5 and TRBJ1-1, with a tentative D call TRBD1 (6 bases). This CDR3 spans 14 amino acids. Per the germline V gene, CDR1 is MNHEY and CDR2 is SVGAGI. The V end was cut by 2 bases, the J end by 5 bases, with 12 bases between. The DNA of the CDR3 is TGTGCCAGCAGTTACCTGGGGGCAGGGACTGAAGCTTTCTTT. This translates into CASSYLGAGTEAFF.

This clonotype was recorded many times. The chain has TRBV30 and TRBJ1-2; TRBD1 matches at 9 bases. V gave up 3 bases and J gave up 2 bases; unmatched junction bases: 13. CDR3 size: 17 residues. The germline V gene encodes CDR1 GTSNPN and CDR2 SVGIG (reference sequence). CDR3 protein: CAWRGVDRGGWNYGYTF. Here the CDR3 DNA reads TGTGCCTGGAGGGGCGTGGACAGGGGCGGTTGGAACTATGGCTACACCTTC.

The table lists this clonotype with a few counts. CDR3 coding DNA: TGCGCCAGCAGCCAAGACAGCGAAAACACTGAAGCTTTCTTT. It yields the protein CASSQDSENTEAFF. This chain connects TRBV4-1 to TRBJ1-1, with D unresolved. The CDR3 spans 14 residues. Trimming removed 0 bases at V and 2 bases at J, with 7 bases between. CDR1 is MGHRA, CDR2 YSYEKL, per germline.